The 23 T cell receptor beta chains given below trace back to one sample, sequenced in a study of cytomegalovirus exposure and HLA in healthy donors. The PCR had 60 Vbeta and 13 Jbeta primers. Assay used: immunoSEQ multiplex PCR; TCRdb lists only in-frame clones, some missing. The data contain about 180,000 clones, around four fifths of them singletons. Sequences were obtained from PBMCs. These receptors all come from a woman aged 25 to 45 in good health and CMV-seropositive.

The sample holds one count of this clone. The chain combines TRBV4-1 with TRBJ2-7, with D tentatively TRBD1 (6 bases). This CDR3 comprises 13 residues. Germline values: CDR1 MGHRA, CDR2 YSYEKL. V lost 4 bases and J lost 7, with 14 bases in between. The chain's CDR3 is CASSPTQGWEQYF. The DNA of the CDR3 is TGCGCCAGCAGCCCAACACAGGGTTGGGAGCAGTACTTC.

J is TRBJ2-2 and V is TRBV15, with 7 nucleotides matching TRBD2. The CDR3 has 16 residues. Germline CDR1 is LNHNV and CDR2 is YYDKDF (reference sequence). The V gene end was trimmed by 3 bases and the J gene end by 2 bases; junction bases not matched to a gene: 6. As DNA, the CDR3 is TGTGCCACCAGCAGGGATAGCGGGCCAAACACCGGGGAGCTGTTTTTT. This gives the protein CATSRDSGPNTGELFF.

This chain connects TRBV5-8 to TRBJ2-1; D is perhaps TRBD2 (5 bases). CDR3 length equals 13 residues. Germline V CDR1 and CDR2: SGHTS, YDEGEE. V was clipped by 1 base and J by 12 bases, with 14 bases between them. The CDR3 DNA reads as TGTGCCAGCAGCTTGCAGCGGCTGGGCGCGCAGTTCTTC. As protein: CASSLQRLGAQFF.

The chain links TRBV27 to TRBJ2-3, with D perhaps TRBD1 (5 bases). Trimming left V 3 bases short and J 4 bases short, with 8 bases between. Germline V CDR1 and CDR2: MNHEY, SMNVEV (reference sequence). CDR3 length: 13 residues. CDR3 protein: CASSLPGSDTQYF. As DNA, the CDR3 is TGTGCCAGCAGTTTGCCAGGGTCAGATACGCAGTATTTT.

V gene TRBV27 combines with J gene TRBJ1-1, with D tentatively TRBD1 (5 bases). Trimming took off 1 base at V and 2 bases at J, with 14 bases between the two ends. Germline V gene data show CDR1 as MNHEY and CDR2 as SMNVEV (reference sequence). The CDR3 runs 16 residues. CDR3 region: CASSLYPRGKNTEAFF. The CDR3 DNA reads as TGTGCCAGCAGTTTATATCCGCGGGGGAAAAACACTGAAGCTTTCTTT.

The rearrangement joins TRBV5-6 to TRBJ2-7; D may be TRBD2 (5 bases). The V gene lost 3 bases and the J gene lost 3 bases, with 10 bases spanning the gap. This CDR3 has 13 amino acids. The germline V gene encodes CDR1 SGHDT and CDR2 YYEEEE. The CDR3 sequence: CASSWTRYYEQYF. Written as DNA, the CDR3 is TGTGCCAGCAGCTGGACTCGTTACTACGAGCAGTACTTC.

The rearrangement uses TRBV5-1 and TRBJ2-2, with 11 positions matching TRBD1. The germline V gene encodes CDR1 SGHRS and CDR2 YFSETQ. This CDR3 is 16 amino acids long. The ends lost 4 bases at V and 4 bases at J; junction bases unmatched: 6. This CDR3 is CASSTGQGASTGELFF. The DNA of the CDR3 is TGCGCCAGCAGCACAGGACAGGGGGCTAGCACCGGGGAGCTGTTTTTT.

The chain links TRBV5-1 to TRBJ2-1; 8 bases fit TRBD2. CDR3 size: 14 residues. The trim removed 4 bases at V and 7 bases at J, leaving 7 bases unmatched. Germline V gene lookup returns CDR1 SGHRS and CDR2 YFSETQ. CDR3 protein: CASSRSGSVNEQFF. DNA for the CDR3: TGCGCCAGCAGCCGGAGCGGGAGCGTTAATGAGCAGTTCTTC.

This clone showed up just once. The J gene is TRBJ2-1, the V gene TRBV29-1; TRBD1 matches at 8 bases. The CDR3 has 16 amino acids. The ends lost 0 bases at V and 7 bases at J; junction bases unmatched: 11. Per germline, CDR1 SQVTM and CDR2 ANQGSEA. CDR3 amino acids: CSVEDWTQGALNEQFF. CDR3 coding DNA: TGCAGCGTTGAAGATTGGACCCAGGGGGCGCTTAATGAGCAGTTCTTC.

V and J are TRBV12-1 and TRBJ1-1. TRBV12-1 is annotated as a pseudogene. This CDR3 comprises 17 residues. The CDR3, as DNA: TGTGCCAGCAGCTTTGCGGGCGGGGTGGGGAGGAACACTGAAGCTTTCTTT. Its translation is CASSFAGGVGRNTEAFF.

The chain links TRBV28 to TRBJ2-5, with 11 bases that match TRBD2. The end of the DNA aligns better with TRBJ2-7, so the J call may be wrong. In germline, CDR1 is MDHEN, CDR2 SYDVKM. The CDR3 is made up of 16 amino acids. CDR3 sequence (DNA): TGTGCCAGCAGTTCCCCGGCTAGCGGGAGGCTATACGAGCAGTACTTC. This encodes CASSSPASGRLYEQYF.

V is TRBV11-2 and J is TRBJ2-5, with D perhaps matching TRBD2 (6 bases). CDR3 length: 14 amino acids. V lost 2 bases and J lost 3, with 10 bases in between. CDR1 and CDR2 from the germline V gene are SGHAT and FQNNGV. The CDR3 loop reads CASSLSSAKETQYF. Written as DNA, the CDR3 is TGTGCCAGCAGCTTATCTAGCGCAAAAGAGACCCAGTACTTC.

V and J are TRBV5-1 and TRBJ1-5; TRBD1 matches 7 bases. The CDR3 spans 18 residues. J gave up 1 base and V 4 bases, and 14 bases lay outside the gene matches. Germline CDR1 SGHRS, CDR2 YFSETQ. DNA of the CDR3: TGCGCCAGCAGCCGCGATCCGAATGACAGGGAAAGCAATCAGCCCCAGCATTTT. It specifies CASSRDPNDRESNQPQHF.

V gene TRBV28 combines with J gene TRBJ2-7, with TRBD1 matching 8 bases. Germline V gene sequence: CDR1 MDHEN, CDR2 SYDVKM. V trimming: 6 bases; J trimming: 5 bases; junction bases outside the gene matches: 9. The CDR3 runs to 14 residues. The CDR3 DNA sequence: TGTGCCAGCAGACCCCCCGGACAGGGCCACGAGCAGTACTTC. It encodes CASRPPGQGHEQYF.

The chain employs TRBV6-6 and TRBJ1-1; 10 nucleotides agree with TRBD1. Germline CDR1 reads MNHNY; CDR2 reads SVGAGI (reference sequence). V lost 2 bases and J lost 7; bases outside the gene matches: 10. The CDR3 runs 16 residues. CDR3: CASSYPTTGGAGEAFF. The DNA for the CDR3 is TGTGCCAGCAGTTACCCTACGACAGGGGGCGCCGGTGAAGCTTTCTTT.

The chain has TRBV4-3 and TRBJ2-3; 9 positions match TRBD2. The CDR3 sequence is 18 residues long. V was clipped by 4 bases and J by 0 bases; unmatched bases: 11. Germline CDR1 is LGHNA and CDR2 is YSLEER. In nucleotides, the CDR3 is TGCGCCAGCAGCCCAGACACCCGACTAGCGGATAGCACAGATACGCAGTATTTT. As protein: CASSPDTRLADSTDTQYF.

The V and J genes are TRBV28 and TRBJ1-4, with 7 nucleotides matching TRBD1. CDR1 and CDR2 (germline): MDHEN, SYDVKM. This CDR3 is built from 15 residues. V lost 6 bases, J lost 4 bases, and 8 bases stayed unmatched. The CDR3 protein is CASRGPGQINEKLFF. CDR3 nucleotides: TGTGCCAGCAGGGGCCCGGGACAGATTAATGAAAAACTGTTTTTT.

The rearrangement uses TRBV20-1 and TRBJ1-2, with unresolved D. Between the trimmed V and J ends, which lost 6 bases and 6 bases, there was a span of 11 bases. This CDR3 is built from 11 residues. Germline V gives CDR1 DFQATT, CDR2 SNEGSKA (reference sequence). The CDR3 region is CSAITVDGYTF. Written as DNA, the CDR3 is TGCAGTGCGATAACGGTAGATGGCTACACCTTC.

Here the CDR3 reads CASSLGPGGRTDTQYF. The DNA for the CDR3 is TGTGCCAGCAGTTTGGGGCCGGGAGGAAGAACAGATACGCAGTATTTT. The chain combines TRBV28 with TRBJ2-3, with 7 nucleotides matching TRBD2. This CDR3 has 16 amino acids. Trimming removed 3 bases from V and 3 bases from J; junction bases left unmatched: 9. The germline CDR1 and CDR2 sequences are MDHEN and SYDVKM.

This clone was counted a few times. This chain uses TRBV6-1 with TRBJ2-1; the match to TRBD1 covers 9 bases. Germline V gene data show CDR1 as MNHNS and CDR2 as SASEGT. CDR3 length equals 15 residues. V trimming: 7 bases; J trimming: 2 bases; junction bases outside the gene matches: 6. The CDR3 nucleotides read TGTGCCAGCAAGAACGGACAGGGGCCCTACAATGAGCAGTTCTTC. It codes for CASKNGQGPYNEQFF.

This clone was seen a handful of times. DNA of the CDR3: TGCGCCAGCAGCCAAGACTTCAGTTATAGCAATCAGCCCCAGCATTTT. It translates to CASSQDFSYSNQPQHF. The V gene is TRBV4-3, the J gene TRBJ1-5; D not resolved. V shed 0 bases and J shed 0 bases, with 9 bases lying between them. This CDR3 has 16 residues. Germline-derived CDR1 and CDR2 are LGHNA and YSLEER.

This sequence joins TRBV27 and TRBJ1-4, with 9 bases fitting TRBD1. This CDR3 is built from 14 residues. The V and J ends lost 8 bases and 12 bases, in that order; junction bases with no gene match: 13. The germline gives CDR1 MNHEY, CDR2 SMNVEV (reference sequence). CDR3 in amino acids: CASSSGTGFVELFF. As DNA, the CDR3 is TGTGCCAGCTCCTCCGGGACAGGGTTTGTTGAACTGTTTTTT.

J is TRBJ2-2 and V is TRBV13, with 8 bases identical to TRBD2. The V gene end was trimmed by 0 bases and the J gene end by 0 bases; junction bases not matched to a gene: 9. Germline V CDR1 and CDR2: PRHDT, FYEKMQ (reference sequence). The CDR3 is made up of 19 amino acids. The CDR3 here is CASSLGGGGRSSNTGELFF. The DNA for the CDR3 is TGTGCCAGCAGCTTAGGGGGGGGCGGGAGGTCCTCGAACACCGGGGAGCTGTTTTTT.